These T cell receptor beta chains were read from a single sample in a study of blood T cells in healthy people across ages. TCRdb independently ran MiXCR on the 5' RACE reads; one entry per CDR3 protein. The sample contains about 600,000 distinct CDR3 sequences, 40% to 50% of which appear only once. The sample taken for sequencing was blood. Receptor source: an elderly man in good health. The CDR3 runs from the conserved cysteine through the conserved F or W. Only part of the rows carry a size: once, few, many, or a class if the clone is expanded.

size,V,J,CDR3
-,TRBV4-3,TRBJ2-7,CASSQVVVSSGSSSSYEQYF
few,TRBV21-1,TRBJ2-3,CASSKKSSREDRSTDTQYF
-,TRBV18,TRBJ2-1,CASSPGLARNEQFF
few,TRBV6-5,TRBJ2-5,CASSYARGAGETQYF
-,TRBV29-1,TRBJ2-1,CNVASGTNNEQFF
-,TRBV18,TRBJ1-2,CASSPGSRNGYTF
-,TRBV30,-,CAWTGGGNIQYF
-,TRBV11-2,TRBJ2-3,CASSLSVRSGPDTQYF
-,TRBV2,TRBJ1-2,CASTGTASGYTF
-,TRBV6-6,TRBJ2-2,CASSNYGGELFF
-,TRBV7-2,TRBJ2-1,CASRVQHYNEQFF
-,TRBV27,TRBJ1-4,CASSPPRTGLRREKLFF
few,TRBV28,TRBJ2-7,CASSIDLINTGEQYF
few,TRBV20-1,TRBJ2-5,CSAPTSGSWETQYF
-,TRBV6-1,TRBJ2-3,CASSAEGGVSTDTQYF
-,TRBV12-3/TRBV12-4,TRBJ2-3,CASSGPDRVLTDTQYF
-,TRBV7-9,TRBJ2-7,CASSLAPRQGSYEQYF
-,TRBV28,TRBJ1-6,CASSADLRNYNSPLHF
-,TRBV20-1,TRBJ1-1,CSALHGTANTEAFF
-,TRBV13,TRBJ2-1,CASSSADRAGNEQFF
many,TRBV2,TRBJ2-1,CASSGTSGSYNEQFF
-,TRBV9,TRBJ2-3,CASSVRPPDTQYF